This T cell receptor (beta chain) stems from a study of T cell responses to AZD1222 COVID-19 vaccine (dated by TCRdb to about 2021). Study-level background: AZD1222 recipients given second doses at about 4 weeks or at about 12 weeks were pooled, since spike-specific TCR depth and breadth were not found to differ between the two schedules. TCR sequencing covered 233 trial participants: 207 given two doses of AZD1222 and 26 given two doses of MenACWY control vaccine. Trial participants were enrolled into age subgroups of 18-55, 56-69 and 70-plus years, which contained roughly 140, 27 and 60 TCR-sequenced participants, respectively.

This specimen's time point label, per the study, means: baseline before first vaccination. Vaccinee samples were obtained from the UK trials COV001 and COV002, which included a single-blind randomized controlled phase 2/3 trial of AZD1222 (ChAdOx1 nCoV-19) in healthy adults. For TCRbeta chain sequencing, PBMC samples were collected from trial participants at day 0 and at day 28 after the second dose. Points on this clone: The antigen it recognizes is unknown. Per-base quality was not reported, and no clone a single base away is much larger than it.

The CDR3 regions of human TCRbeta chains were analyzed by immunosequencing. As for the original processing: TCRs in the repertoires were matched against a reference library of SARS-CoV-2-specific TCRs that had been generated with the MIRA antigen-specificity platform. Breadth was defined as the fraction of unique TCRs that were SARS-CoV-2-associated. Depth was defined as the fraction of total T cells that were SARS-CoV-2-associated. Each spike-specific TCR was assigned to its reactive spike region and to a CD4 or CD8 class using the MIRA data. Log10-transformed breadth and depth values were compared by one-way ANOVA with Sidak's multiple comparisons tests. This is the immuneACCESS table as TCRdb keeps it, with only in-frame sequences that have V and J called. A part of the clones is gone; compared with another copy, unresolved V genes explain less than half, and the rest is unexplained. Clonal size and the V and J genes are those of that table, whereas D and trimming came from the DNA. The sample contains over 100,000 clones, 75% to 90% of them found a single time. Clones ranked in the top ten supply roughly 6.5% of the sample.

The research as a whole found: Conclusions about previously exposed vaccinees are limited, since just five to seven AZD1222 recipients were seropositive for SARS-CoV-2 at baseline. Participants were mostly white British and included more females than males, and it was suggested by the authors that clonal diversity may have been underestimated. No day 14 peak-response samples were available, so repertoires were characterized only after the peak T cell response. Nearly half of unique spike-specific TCRs reportedly recognized epitopes outside regions mutated in the B.1.351 and B.1.1.7 variants. After two AZD1222 doses, spike-specific TCR breadth and depth were significantly higher than at day 0 and than in MenACWY recipients. The vaccine-associated CD4 TCRs covered the entire spike protein, and the dominant responses fell in regions 160-218 and 743-854. In the small 56-69-year group, the increase in depth fell short of significance, most likely because of low power.

V gives up 4 bases and J gives up 3 bases, and the segment between their germline ends measures 11 bases. The CDR3 contains 15 residues, cysteine and phenylalanine counted. Solely the CDR3 DNA is kept, with 45 bases framed from the first base. CDR1 and CDR2, looked up from the germline V gene, are SGHRS and YFSETQ. Here the chain combines TRBV5-1 and TRBJ1-6, and perhaps TRBD1 as D gene, on 5 matching bases. This specimen was peripheral blood, taken on day 0 of AZD1222 vaccination. The sequence was collected from an adult in good health. The CDR3 here reads CASSQGEIYNSPLHF. The bases read TGCGCCAGCAGCCAGGGAGAGATCTATAATTCACCCCTCCACTTT.